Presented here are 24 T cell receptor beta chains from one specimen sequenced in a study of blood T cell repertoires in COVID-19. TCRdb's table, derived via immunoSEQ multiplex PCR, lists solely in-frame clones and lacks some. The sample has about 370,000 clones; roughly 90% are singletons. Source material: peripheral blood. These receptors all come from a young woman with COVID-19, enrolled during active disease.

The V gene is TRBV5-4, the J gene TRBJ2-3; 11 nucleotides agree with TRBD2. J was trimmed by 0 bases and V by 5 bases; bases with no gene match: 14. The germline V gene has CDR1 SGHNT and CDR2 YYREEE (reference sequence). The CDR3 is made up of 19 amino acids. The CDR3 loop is CASRRRGGTSGTSTDTQYF. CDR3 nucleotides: TGTGCCAGCAGACGGCGGGGGGGGACTAGCGGCACTAGCACAGATACGCAGTATTTT.

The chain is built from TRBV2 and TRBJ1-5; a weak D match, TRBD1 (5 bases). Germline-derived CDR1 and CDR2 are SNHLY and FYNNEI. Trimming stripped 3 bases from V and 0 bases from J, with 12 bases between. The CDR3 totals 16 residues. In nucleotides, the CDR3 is TGTGCCAGCAGTGATTATAGGACACCTAGCAATCAGCCCCAGCATTTT. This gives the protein CASSDYRTPSNQPQHF.

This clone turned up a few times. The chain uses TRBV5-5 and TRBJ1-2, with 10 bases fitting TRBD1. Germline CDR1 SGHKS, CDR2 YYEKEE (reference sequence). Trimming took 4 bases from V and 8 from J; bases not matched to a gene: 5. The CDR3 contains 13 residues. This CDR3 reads CASSMGTGAGYTF. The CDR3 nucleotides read TGTGCCAGCAGCATGGGGACAGGGGCCGGCTACACCTTC.

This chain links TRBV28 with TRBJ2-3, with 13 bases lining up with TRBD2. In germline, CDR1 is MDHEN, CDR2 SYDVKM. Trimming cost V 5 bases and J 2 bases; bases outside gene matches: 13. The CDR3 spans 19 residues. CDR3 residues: CASSPGALGTSGNTDTQYF. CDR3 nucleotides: TGTGCCAGCAGTCCTGGGGCCCTCGGGACTAGCGGGAACACAGATACGCAGTATTTT.

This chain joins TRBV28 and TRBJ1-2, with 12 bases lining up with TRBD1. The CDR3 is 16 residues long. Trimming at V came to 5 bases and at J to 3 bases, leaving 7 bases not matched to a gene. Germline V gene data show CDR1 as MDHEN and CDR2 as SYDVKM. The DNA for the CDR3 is TGTGCCAGCAGTCACCGGGACAGGGGGCGCGACTATGGCTACACCTTC. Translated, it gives CASSHRDRGRDYGYTF.

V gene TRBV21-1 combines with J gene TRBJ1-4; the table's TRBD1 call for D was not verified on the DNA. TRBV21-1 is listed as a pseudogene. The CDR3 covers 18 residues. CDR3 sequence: CASGGGHYVGRGEGKLFF. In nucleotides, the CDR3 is TGTGCCAGCGGTGGGGGACATTATGTTGGTAGGGGCGAGGGAAAACTGTTTTTT.

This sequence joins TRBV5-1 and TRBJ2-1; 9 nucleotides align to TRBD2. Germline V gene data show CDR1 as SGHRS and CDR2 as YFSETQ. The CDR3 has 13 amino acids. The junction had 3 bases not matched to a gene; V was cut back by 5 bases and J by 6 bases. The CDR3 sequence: CASRASGVNEQFF. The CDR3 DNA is TGCGCCAGCAGGGCTAGCGGGGTCAATGAGCAGTTCTTC.

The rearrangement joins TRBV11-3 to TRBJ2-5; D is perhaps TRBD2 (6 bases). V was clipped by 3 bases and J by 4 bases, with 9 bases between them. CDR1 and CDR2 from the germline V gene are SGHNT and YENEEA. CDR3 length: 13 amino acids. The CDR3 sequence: CASSFGRVETQYF. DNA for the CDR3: TGTGCCAGCAGCTTCGGGAGAGTAGAGACCCAGTACTTC.

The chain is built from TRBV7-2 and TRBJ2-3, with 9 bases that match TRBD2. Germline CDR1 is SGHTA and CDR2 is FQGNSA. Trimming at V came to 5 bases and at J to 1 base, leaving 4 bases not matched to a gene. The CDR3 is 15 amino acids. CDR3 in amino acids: CASSISGRGTDTQYF. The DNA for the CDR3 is TGTGCCAGCAGCATTAGCGGGAGAGGCACAGATACGCAGTATTTT.

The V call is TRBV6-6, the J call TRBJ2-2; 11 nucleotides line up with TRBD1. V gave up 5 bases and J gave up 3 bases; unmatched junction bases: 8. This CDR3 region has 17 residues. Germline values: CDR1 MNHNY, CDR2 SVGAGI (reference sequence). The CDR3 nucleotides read TGTGCCAGCAGTCACCTTGGACAGGGGGCGCACACCGGGGAGCTGTTTTTT. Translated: CASSHLGQGAHTGELFF.

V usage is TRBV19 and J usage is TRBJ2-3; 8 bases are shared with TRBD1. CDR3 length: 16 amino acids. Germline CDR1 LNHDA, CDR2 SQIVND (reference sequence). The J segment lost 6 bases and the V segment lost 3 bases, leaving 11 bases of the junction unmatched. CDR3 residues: CASSIDGDRSRDTQYF. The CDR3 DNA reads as TGTGCCAGTAGTATTGATGGGGACAGGAGTAGGGATACGCAGTATTTT.

The CDR3 reads CASSEGTSGGEKLFF. DNA of the CDR3: TGTGCCAGCAGTGAAGGGACCTCAGGGGGCGAAAAACTGTTTTTT. The J gene is TRBJ1-4, the V gene TRBV6-1; TRBD1 matches 8 bases. Trimming cost V 1 base and J 8 bases; bases outside gene matches: 6. Germline-derived CDR1 and CDR2 are MNHNS and SASEGT. This CDR3 is 15 amino acids long.

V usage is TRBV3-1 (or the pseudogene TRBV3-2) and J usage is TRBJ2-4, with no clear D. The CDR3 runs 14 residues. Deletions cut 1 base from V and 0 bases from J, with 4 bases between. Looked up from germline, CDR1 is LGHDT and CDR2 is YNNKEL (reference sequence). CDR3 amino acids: CASSQVLAKNIQYF. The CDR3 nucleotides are TGTGCCAGCAGCCAAGTTCTAGCCAAAAACATTCAGTACTTC.

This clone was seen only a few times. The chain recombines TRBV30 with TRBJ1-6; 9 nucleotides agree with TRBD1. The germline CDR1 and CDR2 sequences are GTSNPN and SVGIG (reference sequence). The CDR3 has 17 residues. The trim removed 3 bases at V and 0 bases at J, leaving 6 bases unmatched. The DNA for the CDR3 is TGTGCCTGGAGCGGGACAGGGAGGAGCTCCTATAATTCACCCCTCCACTTT. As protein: CAWSGTGRSSYNSPLHF.

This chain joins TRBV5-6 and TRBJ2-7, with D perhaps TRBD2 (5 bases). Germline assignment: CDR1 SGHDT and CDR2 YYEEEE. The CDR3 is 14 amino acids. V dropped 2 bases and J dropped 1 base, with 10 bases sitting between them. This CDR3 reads CASSFGRGSYEQYV. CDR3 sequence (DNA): TGTGCCAGCAGCTTCGGTCGGGGATCCTACGAGCAGTACGTC.

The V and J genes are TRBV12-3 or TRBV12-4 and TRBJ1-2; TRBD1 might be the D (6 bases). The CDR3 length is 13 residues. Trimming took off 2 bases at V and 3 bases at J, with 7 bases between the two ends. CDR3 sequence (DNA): TGTGCCAGCAGTTTACGGACAGACTATGGCTACACCTTC. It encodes CASSLRTDYGYTF.

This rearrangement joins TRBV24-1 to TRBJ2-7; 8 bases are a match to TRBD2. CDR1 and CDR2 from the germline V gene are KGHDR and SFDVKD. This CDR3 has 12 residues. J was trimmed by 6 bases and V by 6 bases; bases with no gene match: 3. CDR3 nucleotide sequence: TGTGCCACCAGTCCGGGGGGGGGCGAGCAGTACTTC. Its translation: CATSPGGGEQYF.

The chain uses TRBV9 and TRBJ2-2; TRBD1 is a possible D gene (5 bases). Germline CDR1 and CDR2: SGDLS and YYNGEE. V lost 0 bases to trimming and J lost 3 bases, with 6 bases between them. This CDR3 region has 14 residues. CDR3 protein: CASSVGQYTGELFF. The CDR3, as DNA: TGTGCCAGCAGCGTAGGACAGTACACCGGGGAGCTGTTTTTT.

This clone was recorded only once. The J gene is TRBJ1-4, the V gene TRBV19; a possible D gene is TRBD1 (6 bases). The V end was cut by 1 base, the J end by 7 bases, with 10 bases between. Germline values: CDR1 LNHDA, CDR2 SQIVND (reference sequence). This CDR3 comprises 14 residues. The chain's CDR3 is CASSIGQAGEKLFF. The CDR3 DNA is TGTGCCAGTAGTATAGGACAGGCGGGTGAAAAACTGTTTTTT.

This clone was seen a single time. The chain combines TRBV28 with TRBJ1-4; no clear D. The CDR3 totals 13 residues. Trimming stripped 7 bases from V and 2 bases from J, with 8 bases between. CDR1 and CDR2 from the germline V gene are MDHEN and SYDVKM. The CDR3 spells CASNLRTNEKLFF. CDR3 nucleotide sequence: TGTGCCAGCAACCTTCGGACTAATGAAAAACTGTTTTTT. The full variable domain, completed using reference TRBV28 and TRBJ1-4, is DVKVTQSSRYLVKRTGEKVFLECVQDMDHENMFWYRQDPGLGLRLIYFSYDVKMKEKGDIPEGYSVSREKKERFSLILESASTNQTSMYLCASNLRTNEKLFFGSGTQLSVL.

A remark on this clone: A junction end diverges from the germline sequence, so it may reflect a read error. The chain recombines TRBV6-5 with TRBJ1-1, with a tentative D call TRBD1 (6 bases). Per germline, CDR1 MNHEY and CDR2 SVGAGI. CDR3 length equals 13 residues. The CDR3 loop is CASSYRGNTQAFF. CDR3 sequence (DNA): TGTGCCAGCAGTTACAGGGGGAACACTCAAGCTTTCTTT.

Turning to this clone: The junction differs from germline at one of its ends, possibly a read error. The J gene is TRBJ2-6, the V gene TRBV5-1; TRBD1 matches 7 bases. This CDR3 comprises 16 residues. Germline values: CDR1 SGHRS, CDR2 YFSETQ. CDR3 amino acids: CASSRDSSSGTNVLTF. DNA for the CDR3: TGCGCCAGCAGCCGGGACAGCTCCTCTGGGACCAACGTCCTGACTTTC.

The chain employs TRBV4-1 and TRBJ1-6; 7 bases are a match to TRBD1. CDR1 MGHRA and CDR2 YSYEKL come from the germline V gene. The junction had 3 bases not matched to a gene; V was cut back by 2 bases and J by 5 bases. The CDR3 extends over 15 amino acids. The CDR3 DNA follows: TGCGCCAGCAGCCAACAGGACAGGCATAATTCACCCCTCCACTTT. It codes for CASSQQDRHNSPLHF.

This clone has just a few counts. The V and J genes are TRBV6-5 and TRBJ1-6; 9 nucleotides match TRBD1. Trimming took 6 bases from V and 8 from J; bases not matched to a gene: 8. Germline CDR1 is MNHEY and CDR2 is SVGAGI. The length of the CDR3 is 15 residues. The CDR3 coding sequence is TGTGCCAGCAGCCTACAGGGGGCGAGAGATTCACCCCTCCACTTT. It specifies CASSLQGARDSPLHF.